The TCR beta chain under discussion was sequenced for a study of tumor-infiltrating lymphocytes in oesophageal squamous cell carcinoma. Per the germline V gene, CDR1 is SEHNR and CDR2 is FQNEAQ (reference sequence). The CDR3 length is 14 residues. The V gene end was trimmed by 6 bases and the J gene end by 2 bases; junction bases not matched to a gene: 6. Via MiXCR, TCRdb re-called the PCR reads, giving one row per CDR3 protein. In the table there are tens of thousands of distinct CDR3 sequences, approximately 34% of which are singletons. In its sample, this clonotype was seen many times. The V call is TRBV7-9, the J call TRBJ2-5, with TRBD2 matching over 7 bases. This sequence originates from a female donor with esophageal squamous cell carcinoma. The sequencing sample was made of esophageal tumor tissue. The CDR3 DNA follows: TGTGCCAGCAGGAAAACTAGCGCTCAAGAGACCCAGTACTTC. This encodes CASRKTSAQETQYF.